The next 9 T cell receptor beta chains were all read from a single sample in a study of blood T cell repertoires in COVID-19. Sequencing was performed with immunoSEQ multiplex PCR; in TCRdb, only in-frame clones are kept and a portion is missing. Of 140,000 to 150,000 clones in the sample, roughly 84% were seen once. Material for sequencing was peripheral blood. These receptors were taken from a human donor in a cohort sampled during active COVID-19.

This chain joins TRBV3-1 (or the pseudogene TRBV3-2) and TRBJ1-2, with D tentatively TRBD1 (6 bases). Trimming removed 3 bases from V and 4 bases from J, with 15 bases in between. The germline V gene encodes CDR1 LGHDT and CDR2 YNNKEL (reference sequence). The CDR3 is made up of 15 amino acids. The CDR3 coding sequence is TGTGCCAGCAGCCATTCAGGGGTTGATTCCTATGGCTACACCTTC. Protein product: CASSHSGVDSYGYTF.

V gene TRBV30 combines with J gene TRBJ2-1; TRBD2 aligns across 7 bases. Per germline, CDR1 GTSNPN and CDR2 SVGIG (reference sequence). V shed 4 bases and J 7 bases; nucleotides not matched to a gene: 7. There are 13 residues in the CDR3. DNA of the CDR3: TGTGCCTGGAATTCGGCCGGGGGGAATGAGCAGTTCTTC. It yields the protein CAWNSAGGNEQFF.

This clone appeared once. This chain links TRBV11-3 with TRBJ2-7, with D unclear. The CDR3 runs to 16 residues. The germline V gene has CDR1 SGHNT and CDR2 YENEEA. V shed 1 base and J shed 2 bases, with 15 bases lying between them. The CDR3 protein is CASSLGRLISTYEQYF. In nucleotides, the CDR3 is TGTGCCAGCAGCTTAGGAAGACTTATTTCAACCTACGAGCAGTACTTC.

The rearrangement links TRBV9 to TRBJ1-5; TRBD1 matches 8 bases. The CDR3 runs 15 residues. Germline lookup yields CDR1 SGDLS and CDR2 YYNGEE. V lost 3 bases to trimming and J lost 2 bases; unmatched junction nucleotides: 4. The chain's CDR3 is CASSATGGGNQPQHF. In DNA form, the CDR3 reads TGTGCCAGCAGCGCCACAGGGGGTGGCAATCAGCCCCAGCATTTT.

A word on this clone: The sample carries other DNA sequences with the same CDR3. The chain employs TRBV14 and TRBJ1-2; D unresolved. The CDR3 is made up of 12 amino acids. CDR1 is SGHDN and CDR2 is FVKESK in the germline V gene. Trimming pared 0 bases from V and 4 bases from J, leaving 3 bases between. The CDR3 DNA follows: TGTGCCAGCAGCCAAGAGGCCTATGGCTACACCTTC. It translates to CASSQEAYGYTF.

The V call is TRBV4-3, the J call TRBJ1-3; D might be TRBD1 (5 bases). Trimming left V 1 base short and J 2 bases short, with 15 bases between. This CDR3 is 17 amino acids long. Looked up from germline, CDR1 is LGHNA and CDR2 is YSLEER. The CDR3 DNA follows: TGCGCCAGCAGCCAAGTGGCCAGGGTGGATGCTGGAAACACCATATATTTT. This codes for CASSQVARVDAGNTIYF.

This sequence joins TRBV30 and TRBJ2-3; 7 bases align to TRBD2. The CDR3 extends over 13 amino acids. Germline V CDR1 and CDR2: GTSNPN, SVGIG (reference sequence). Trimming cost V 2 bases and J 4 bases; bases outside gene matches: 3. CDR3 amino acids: CAWSMGGADTQYF. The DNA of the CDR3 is TGTGCCTGGAGTATGGGGGGGGCAGATACGCAGTATTTT.

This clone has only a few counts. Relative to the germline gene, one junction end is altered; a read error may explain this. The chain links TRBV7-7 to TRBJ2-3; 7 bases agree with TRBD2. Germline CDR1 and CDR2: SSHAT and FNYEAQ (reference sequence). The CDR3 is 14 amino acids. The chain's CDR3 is CASSLSLLANTQYF. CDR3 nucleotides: TGTGCTAGCAGCTTAAGCTTACTAGCGAATACGCAGTATTTT.

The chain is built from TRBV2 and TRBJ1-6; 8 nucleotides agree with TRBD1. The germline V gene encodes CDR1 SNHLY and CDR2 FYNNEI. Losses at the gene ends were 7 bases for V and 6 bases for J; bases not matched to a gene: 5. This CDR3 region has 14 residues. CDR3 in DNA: TGTGCCAGCATAGAGGACAGGGTTAATTCACCCCTCCACTTT. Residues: CASIEDRVNSPLHF.